Listed below are T cell receptor beta chains from one sample, sequenced in a study of blood T cell dynamics during melanoma immunotherapy. Sequencing used immunoSEQ multiplex PCR; TCRdb keeps in-frame clones, though not all of them. The repertoire has fewer than 15,000 clones, 86% of them found once; the top ten carry approximately 5.6%. The material sequenced was blood, taken from a patient treated with checkpoint blockade. The receptor set was obtained from a human donor with melanoma. Both conserved end residues are part of each CDR3. Fields, in order: CDR3 protein, CDR3 DNA, J gene, clone size, D gene, V gene. D genes are given only for firm matches. Size is stated for part of the rows, as once, few or many counts, or as a class when the clone is expanded.

CDR3 protein: CASSPGQGYEQYF
CDR3 DNA: TGTGCCAGCAGCCCTGGACAGGGCTACGAGCAGTACTTC
J gene: TRBJ2-7
clone size: -
D gene: TRBD1
V gene: TRBV7-3

CDR3 protein: CASSPSGRLYEQYF
CDR3 DNA: TGTGCCAGTAGTCCCAGCGGGAGGTTGTACGAGCAGTACTTC
J gene: TRBJ2-7
clone size: -
D gene: TRBD2
V gene: TRBV19

CDR3 protein: CASSYYGQSNTEAFF
CDR3 DNA: TGTGCCAGCAGTTACTACGGACAGTCAAACACTGAAGCTTTCTTT
J gene: TRBJ1-1
clone size: -
D gene: -
V gene: TRBV6-6

CDR3 protein: CASSLAGRQGNSNQPQHF
CDR3 DNA: TGTGCCAGCAGTTTAGCAGGGAGGCAAGGGAATAGCAATCAGCCCCAGCATTTT
J gene: TRBJ1-5
clone size: -
D gene: -
V gene: TRBV28

CDR3 protein: CSVQFSTDTQYF
CDR3 DNA: TGCAGCGTTCAGTTCAGCACAGATACGCAGTATTTT
J gene: TRBJ2-3
clone size: -
D gene: -
V gene: TRBV29-1

CDR3 protein: CASSLLTRGTDTQYF
CDR3 DNA: TGTGCCAGCAGCTTACTCACCCGAGGGACAGATACGCAGTATTTT
J gene: TRBJ2-3
clone size: -
D gene: -
V gene: TRBV11-2

CDR3 protein: CASALDTQYF
CDR3 DNA: TGTGCTAGTGCTTTGGATACGCAGTATTTT
J gene: TRBJ2-3
clone size: -
D gene: -
V gene: TRBV12-5

CDR3 protein: CASSPPILGEQYF
CDR3 DNA: TGTGCCAGCAGCCCCCCTATCCTTGGCGAGCAGTACTTC
J gene: TRBJ2-7
clone size: -
D gene: -
V gene: TRBV5-5

CDR3 protein: CASSFLPRLGNEQFF
CDR3 DNA: TGTGCCAGCAGCTTCTTACCCCGACTTGGGAATGAGCAGTTCTTC
J gene: TRBJ2-1
clone size: -
D gene: -
V gene: TRBV27

CDR3 protein: CASSWTGGYGYTF
CDR3 DNA: TGTGCCAGCAGCTGGACAGGGGGCTATGGCTACACCTTC
J gene: TRBJ1-2
clone size: -
D gene: TRBD1
V gene: TRBV11-3

CDR3 protein: CASSAPGRSYNEQFF
CDR3 DNA: TGTGCCAGCAGCGCCCCGGGACGCAGCTACAATGAGCAGTTCTTC
J gene: TRBJ2-1
clone size: -
D gene: -
V gene: TRBV9

CDR3 protein: CASSISGRRTGELFF
CDR3 DNA: TGTGCCAGTAGTATTAGCGGGAGGAGAACCGGGGAGCTGTTTTTT
J gene: TRBJ2-2
clone size: -
D gene: TRBD2
V gene: TRBV19

CDR3 protein: CASSQDSSGSYEQYF
CDR3 DNA: TGCGCCAGCAGCCAAGACTCTAGCGGGAGTTACGAGCAGTACTTC
J gene: TRBJ2-7
clone size: -
D gene: TRBD2
V gene: TRBV4-3

CDR3 protein: CASDRTRLYGNQPQHF
CDR3 DNA: TGTGCCAGCGATCGGACCAGACTTTACGGCAATCAGCCCCAGCATTTT
J gene: TRBJ1-5
clone size: -
D gene: -
V gene: TRBV2

CDR3 protein: CASSLRGTSFYNEQFF
CDR3 DNA: TGTGCCAGCAGCTTAAGGGGGACTAGTTTTTACAATGAGCAGTTCTTC
J gene: TRBJ2-1
clone size: once
D gene: TRBD2
V gene: TRBV7-3

CDR3 protein: CASSLEAAGAQETQYF
CDR3 DNA: TGCGCCAGCAGCTTGGAGGCGGCAGGGGCGCAAGAGACCCAGTACTTC
J gene: TRBJ2-5
clone size: -
D gene: -
V gene: TRBV5-1

CDR3 protein: CASSEKGIAYEQYF
CDR3 DNA: TGTGCCAGCAGTGAGAAGGGGATCGCCTACGAGCAGTACTTC
J gene: TRBJ2-7
clone size: -
D gene: -
V gene: TRBV2

CDR3 protein: CASSSKIGELFF
CDR3 DNA: TGTGCCAGCAGCTCAAAAATCGGGGAGCTGTTTTTT
J gene: TRBJ2-2
clone size: -
D gene: -
V gene: TRBV7-8

CDR3 protein: CASSLAGGLETQYF
CDR3 DNA: TGTGCCAGCAGTTTAGCGGGAGGTCTAGAGACCCAGTACTTC
J gene: TRBJ2-5
clone size: -
D gene: TRBD2
V gene: TRBV27

CDR3 protein: CASSLTGSSYNEQFF
CDR3 DNA: TGTGCCAGCAGCTTAACCGGGAGCTCCTACAATGAGCAGTTCTTC
J gene: TRBJ2-1
clone size: once
D gene: -
V gene: TRBV7-2

CDR3 protein: CASILGGGREGTEAFF
CDR3 DNA: -
J gene: TRBJ1-1
clone size: -
D gene: -
V gene: TRBV28

CDR3 protein: CASSFQGGTDTQYF
CDR3 DNA: TGTGCCAGCAGTTTCCAGGGGGGCACAGATACGCAGTATTTT
J gene: TRBJ2-3
clone size: -
D gene: TRBD1
V gene: TRBV27

CDR3 protein: CASSQRGGFTDTQYF
CDR3 DNA: TGCGCCAGCAGCCAACGCGGGGGATTCACAGATACGCAGTATTTT
J gene: TRBJ2-3
clone size: once
D gene: TRBD2
V gene: TRBV4-3

CDR3 protein: CASGISNTGELFF
CDR3 DNA: TGTGCCAGCGGTATATCGAACACCGGGGAGCTGTTTTTT
J gene: TRBJ2-2
clone size: -
D gene: -
V gene: TRBV6-6

CDR3 protein: CSVAGTALAKNIQYF
CDR3 DNA: TGCAGCGTAGCCGGGACAGCTTTAGCCAAAAACATTCAGTACTTC
J gene: TRBJ2-4
clone size: -
D gene: TRBD1
V gene: TRBV29-1

CDR3 protein: CSVSFRAGGSSYNEQFF
CDR3 DNA: TGCAGCGTTTCCTTCCGGGCAGGCGGGAGCTCCTACAATGAGCAGTTCTTC
J gene: TRBJ2-1
clone size: -
D gene: TRBD2
V gene: TRBV29-1

CDR3 protein: CASSPGLAGNNEQFF
CDR3 DNA: TGTGCTAGCAGCCCTGGACTAGCGGGGAACAATGAGCAGTTCTTC
J gene: TRBJ2-1
clone size: -
D gene: TRBD2
V gene: TRBV7-7

CDR3 protein: CASSGKTSIGEQFF
CDR3 DNA: TGTGCCAGCAGTGGGAAGACTAGTATCGGTGAGCAGTTCTTC
J gene: TRBJ2-1
clone size: once
D gene: -
V gene: TRBV6-1

CDR3 protein: CASSRADTQYF
CDR3 DNA: TGTGCCAGCAGCCGCGCGGATACGCAGTATTTT
J gene: TRBJ2-3
clone size: -
D gene: -
V gene: TRBV6-5

CDR3 protein: CSAPTYNEQFF
CDR3 DNA: TGCAGTGCTCCTACCTACAATGAGCAGTTCTTC
J gene: TRBJ2-1
clone size: once
D gene: -
V gene: TRBV20-1

CDR3 protein: CAISEATDTQYF
CDR3 DNA: TGTGCCATCAGTGAGGCCACAGATACGCAGTATTTT
J gene: TRBJ2-3
clone size: -
D gene: -
V gene: TRBV10-3

CDR3 protein: CASSDRAWKLFF
CDR3 DNA: TGTGCCAGCAGTGATAGAGCCTGGAAACTGTTTTTT
J gene: TRBJ1-4
clone size: few
D gene: -
V gene: TRBV6-1

CDR3 protein: CASSQAWRGRTEAFF
CDR3 DNA: TGCGCCAGCAGCCAAGCGTGGAGGGGTAGGACTGAAGCTTTCTTT
J gene: TRBJ1-1
clone size: -
D gene: -
V gene: TRBV4-1

CDR3 protein: CAGTLSVAGVSTQQYF
CDR3 DNA: TGTGCCGGCACCCTATCCGTGGCGGGAGTCTCTACCCAGCAGTACTTC
J gene: TRBJ2-7
clone size: -
D gene: TRBD2
V gene: TRBV28

CDR3 protein: CAWNGLTNEQFF
CDR3 DNA: TGTGCCTGGAACGGACTTACAAATGAGCAGTTCTTC
J gene: TRBJ2-1
clone size: -
D gene: -
V gene: TRBV30

CDR3 protein: CASSLDSRSGNTIYF
CDR3 DNA: TGTGCCAGCAGCTTAGACAGCCGCTCTGGAAACACCATATATTTT
J gene: TRBJ1-3
clone size: -
D gene: -
V gene: TRBV7-2

CDR3 protein: CARSPRPRTSVAMETQYF
CDR3 DNA: TGTGCCAGAAGCCCCCGCCCTCGGACTAGCGTTGCGATGGAGACCCAGTACTTC
J gene: TRBJ2-5
clone size: -
D gene: TRBD2
V gene: TRBV5-3

CDR3 protein: CASSPRDSGGVQYF
CDR3 DNA: TGTGCCAGCAGCCCCCGGGACTCCGGCGGGGTGCAGTACTTC
J gene: TRBJ2-7
clone size: -
D gene: -
V gene: TRBV5-4

CDR3 protein: CASSSSGLPTDTQYF
CDR3 DNA: TGTGCCAGCAGCTCCTCGGGGCTACCCACAGATACGCAGTATTTT
J gene: TRBJ2-3
clone size: -
D gene: -
V gene: TRBV7-3

CDR3 protein: CASFISEQYF
CDR3 DNA: TGCGCCAGCTTTATCTCCGAGCAGTACTTC
J gene: TRBJ2-7
clone size: few
D gene: -
V gene: TRBV10-1

CDR3 protein: CASSPLELAGPPGELFF
CDR3 DNA: TGTGCCAGCAGTCCCCTTGAACTAGCGGGACCTCCCGGGGAGCTGTTTTTT
J gene: TRBJ2-2
clone size: -
D gene: TRBD2
V gene: TRBV27

CDR3 protein: CASSPGSGRASVEQFF
CDR3 DNA: TGTGCCAGCAGCCCCGGTAGCGGGAGGGCCAGCGTTGAGCAGTTCTTC
J gene: TRBJ2-1
clone size: -
D gene: TRBD2
V gene: TRBV7-3

CDR3 protein: CAWSAQGQDEQFF
CDR3 DNA: TGTGCCTGGAGTGCCCAGGGGCAGGATGAGCAGTTCTTC
J gene: TRBJ2-1
clone size: -
D gene: -
V gene: TRBV30

CDR3 protein: CASSRQLNTEAFF
CDR3 DNA: TGTGCCAGCAGCCGACAGCTGAACACTGAAGCTTTCTTT
J gene: TRBJ1-1
clone size: few
D gene: -
V gene: TRBV5-4

CDR3 protein: CASSLDREVYEQYF
CDR3 DNA: TGTGCCAGCTCACTGGACAGGGAGGTCTACGAGCAGTACTTC
J gene: TRBJ2-7
clone size: -
D gene: TRBD1
V gene: TRBV18

CDR3 protein: CASSSGEEETQYF
CDR3 DNA: TGTGCTAGTTCTTCAGGGGAAGAAGAGACCCAGTACTTC
J gene: TRBJ2-5
clone size: -
D gene: -
V gene: TRBV12-5